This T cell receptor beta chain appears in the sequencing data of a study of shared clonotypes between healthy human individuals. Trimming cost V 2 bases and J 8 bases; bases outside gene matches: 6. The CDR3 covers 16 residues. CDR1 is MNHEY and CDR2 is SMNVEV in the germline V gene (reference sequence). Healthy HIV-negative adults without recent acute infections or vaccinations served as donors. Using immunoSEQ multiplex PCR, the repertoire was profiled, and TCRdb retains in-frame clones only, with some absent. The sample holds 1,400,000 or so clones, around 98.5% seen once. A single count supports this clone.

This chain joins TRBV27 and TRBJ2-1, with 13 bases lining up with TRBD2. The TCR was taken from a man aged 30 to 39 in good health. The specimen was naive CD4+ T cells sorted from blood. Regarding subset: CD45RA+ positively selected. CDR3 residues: CASSLGTSGILYEQFF. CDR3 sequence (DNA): TGTGCCAGCAGTTTAGGGACTAGCGGGATCCTTTATGAGCAGTTCTTC.